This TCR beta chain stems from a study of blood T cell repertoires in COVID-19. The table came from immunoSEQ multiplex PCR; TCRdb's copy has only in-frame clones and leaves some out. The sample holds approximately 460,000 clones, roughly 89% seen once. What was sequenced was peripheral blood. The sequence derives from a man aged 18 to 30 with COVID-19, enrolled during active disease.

The CDR3 spells CASGGRGLHRNEQFF. As DNA, the CDR3 is TGTGCCAGCGGTGGGCGTGGGCTACATCGCAATGAGCAGTTCTTC. The chain links TRBV11-3 to TRBJ2-1; D uncertain. Trimming stripped 8 bases from V and 6 bases from J, with 20 bases between. The CDR3 is 15 amino acids. Germline V gives CDR1 SGHNT, CDR2 YENEEA.